Sequencing of this T cell receptor (beta chain) was carried out in a study of OX40 agonist ivuxolimab in advanced cancers. About the study: The eligibility criteria allowed prior anti-PD-1, anti-PD-L1 or anti-CTLA-4 therapy, and about 40% had some. Three patients showed partial responses: one hepatocellular carcinoma and two cutaneous melanoma cases. Study results and limitations: Part of the nonresponder group also had normalized T-cell clonal expansion that was low. Clonal expansion by week 6 occurred in CD4+ and CD8+ blood T cells (at 0.1 to 3.0 mg/kg).

Using immunoSEQ multiplex PCR, the repertoire was profiled, and TCRdb retains in-frame clones only, with some absent. The sample holds under 12,000 clones, around nine tenths seen once. To note about this clone: The target antigen is unknown.

Sequencing used CD4+ or CD8+ T cells sorted from blood, obtained in a trial of the OX40 agonist ivuxolimab. This receptor was identified in an adult with an advanced solid tumor such as melanoma, head and neck, liver or kidney cancer.

CDR3 coding DNA: TGCGCCAGCAGTGGCGACAGGGCCGGAGATACGCAGTATTTT. Its translation is CASSGDRAGDTQYF. This rearrangement joins TRBV10-1 to TRBJ2-3; 7 nucleotides align to TRBD1. CDR1 and CDR2 from the germline V gene are WNHNN and SYGVQD (reference sequence). V shed 4 bases and J 5 bases; nucleotides not matched to a gene: 6. The CDR3 runs to 14 residues.